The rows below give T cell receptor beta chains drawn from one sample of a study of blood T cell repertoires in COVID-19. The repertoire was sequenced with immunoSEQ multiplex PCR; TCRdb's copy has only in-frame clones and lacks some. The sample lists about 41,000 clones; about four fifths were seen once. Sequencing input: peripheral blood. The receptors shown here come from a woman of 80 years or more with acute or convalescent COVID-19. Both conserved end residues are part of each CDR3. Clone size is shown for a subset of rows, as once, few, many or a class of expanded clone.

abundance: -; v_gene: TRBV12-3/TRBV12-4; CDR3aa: CASSTTGDKQYF
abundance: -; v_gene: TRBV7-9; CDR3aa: CASSLGATDGYTF
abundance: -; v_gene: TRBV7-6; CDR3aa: CASSPQGLAGGHNEQFF
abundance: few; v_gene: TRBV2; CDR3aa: CASTLRWLGQGTETQYF
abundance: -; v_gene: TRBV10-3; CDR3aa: CAISPDRAGANVLTF
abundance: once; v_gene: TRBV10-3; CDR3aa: CAISESSRGSYNSPLHF
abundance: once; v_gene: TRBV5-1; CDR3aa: CASSLLGQGWNEQFF
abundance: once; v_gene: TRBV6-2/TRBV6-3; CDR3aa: CASSLAGGANVLTF
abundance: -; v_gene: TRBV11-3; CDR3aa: CASSRDNQGELFF
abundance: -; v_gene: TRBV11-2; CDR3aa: CASSPQTGISPLHF
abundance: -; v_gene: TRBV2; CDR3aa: CASRPASSSYNEQFF
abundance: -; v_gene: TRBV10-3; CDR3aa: CAIRPDYSGNTIYF
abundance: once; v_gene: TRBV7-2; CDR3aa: CASSSLRGTEAFF
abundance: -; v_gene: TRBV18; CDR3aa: CASSPPRDPRAGELFF
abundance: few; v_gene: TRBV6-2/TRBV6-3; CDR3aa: CASSPAGTGFTGELFF
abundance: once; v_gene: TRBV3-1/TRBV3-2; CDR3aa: CASSQEAGNYGYTF
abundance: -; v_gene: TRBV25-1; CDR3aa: CASSDPTPGQPQHF
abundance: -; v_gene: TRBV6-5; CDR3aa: CASEREAGTEAFF
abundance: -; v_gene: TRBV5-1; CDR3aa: CASSPQGGNEKLFF
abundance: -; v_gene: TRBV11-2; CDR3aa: CASSLDKGLAGVREQYF
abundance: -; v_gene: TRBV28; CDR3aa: CASSFLGGGSAPRRHTEAFF
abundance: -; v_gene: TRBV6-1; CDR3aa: CASSGPGQPSGQPQHF
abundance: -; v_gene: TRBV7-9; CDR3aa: CASSLWGTAKGNNEQFF
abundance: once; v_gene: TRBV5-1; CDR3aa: CASSSLGGDPEAFF
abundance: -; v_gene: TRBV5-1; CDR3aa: CASSSQVSGELFF